What follows are 27 T cell receptor beta chains derived from one specimen sequenced in a study of PD-1 blockade in classical Hodgkin lymphoma. The table came from immunoSEQ multiplex PCR; TCRdb's copy has only in-frame clones and leaves some out. The table lists more than 45,000 clones, over 60% of them singletons. There was relapse after autologous stem cell transplantation in every patient, and there was variation in brentuximab vedotin exposure. The specimen comprised peripheral blood mononuclear cells (PBMCs), sampled before the second cycle of nivolumab. These receptors were collected from a human donor with classical Hodgkin lymphoma.

J is TRBJ1-1 and V is TRBV18, with D maybe TRBD1 (5 bases). CDR1 and CDR2 (germline): KGHSH, LQKENI. The CDR3 consists of 14 residues. V lost 8 bases to trimming and J lost 1 base, with 14 bases between them. The CDR3 nucleotides are TGTGCCAGCACTTCCGGGACCCAGAACACTGAAGCTTTCTTT. It encodes CASTSGTQNTEAFF.

This chain uses TRBV6-6 with TRBJ2-7; 7 bases match TRBD2. J lost 0 bases, V lost 5 bases, and 7 bases had no gene match. Germline V gene lookup returns CDR1 MNHNY and CDR2 SVGAGI (reference sequence). The CDR3 consists of 15 residues. CDR3 sequence reads: CASSLRASGSYEQYF. CDR3 nucleotides: TGTGCCAGCAGTCTCCGGGCTAGCGGCTCCTACGAGCAGTACTTC.

This clone is medium-sized in the sample. This chain links TRBV7-2 with TRBJ2-7; D remains unclear. Trimming removed 1 base at V and 3 bases at J, with 10 bases between. CDR3 length equals 14 residues. The germline V gene encodes CDR1 SGHTA and CDR2 FQGNSA. The CDR3: CASSLVVGNYEQYF. The CDR3 bases are TGTGCCAGCAGCTTAGTCGTGGGGAACTACGAGCAGTACTTC.

The V and J genes are TRBV29-1 and TRBJ1-2; no firm D call. The CDR3 runs 13 residues. Germline V lookup: CDR1 SQVTM, CDR2 ANQGSEA. V lost 5 bases and J 1 base, leaving 11 bases between the germline ends. The CDR3 reads CSVPQTDNYGYTF. CDR3 coding DNA: TGCAGCGTTCCACAGACGGATAACTATGGCTACACCTTC.

This clone was counted a few times. The CDR3 region has the DNA TGTGCCAGCAGCCAAGACTGGACTACGAACACTGAAGCTTTCTTT. Its translation: CASSQDWTTNTEAFF. V gene TRBV4-2 combines with J gene TRBJ1-1, with D unclear. V lost 0 bases to trimming and J lost 1 base, with 9 bases between them. Per the germline V gene, CDR1 is LGHNA and CDR2 is YNFKEQ. The CDR3 length is 15 residues.

In regard to this clone: Other nucleotide sequences in the sample specify the same CDR3. The V and J genes are TRBV30 and TRBJ2-2, with unresolved D. The CDR3 contains 13 residues. V lost 1 base, J lost 0 bases, and 3 bases lay in between. CDR1 GTSNPN and CDR2 SVGIG come from the germline V gene (reference sequence). The CDR3 region has the DNA TGTGCCTGGAGTGGGCCGAACACCGGGGAGCTGTTTTTT. It specifies CAWSGPNTGELFF.

V gene TRBV6-6 combines with J gene TRBJ1-1; D gene uncertain. The CDR3 covers 11 residues. V was clipped by 2 bases and J by 7 bases, with 5 bases between them. Germline CDR1 MNHNY, CDR2 SVGAGI (reference sequence). In DNA form, the CDR3 reads TGTGCCAGCAGTTACAGCATTGAAGCTTTCTTT. Protein sequence: CASSYSIEAFF.

The V gene is TRBV27, the J gene TRBJ2-7; D is possibly TRBD2 (7 bases). CDR3 length: 16 amino acids. Germline assignment: CDR1 MNHEY and CDR2 SMNVEV (reference sequence). V dropped 5 bases and J dropped 6 bases, with 23 bases sitting between them. The CDR3 is CASSLRAGAGSFEQYF. CDR3 coding DNA: TGTGCCAGCAGTCTCCGCGCGGGGGCGGGCTCTTTCGAGCAGTACTTC.

The genes are TRBV5-1 and TRBJ2-2, with 7 bases fitting TRBD1. Unmatched junction bases numbered 6, after V lost 0 bases and J lost 1 base. There are 17 residues in the CDR3. The germline CDR1 and CDR2 sequences are SGHRS and YFSETQ. CDR3 DNA: TGCGCCAGCAGCTTGGCCCACCGGGACAGGAACACCGGGGAGCTGTTTTTT. The encoded protein is CASSLAHRDRNTGELFF.

This clone was seen a single time. V gene TRBV19 combines with J gene TRBJ1-3; no clear D gene. Trimming took 7 bases from V and 4 from J, leaving 11 bases between them. This CDR3 has 13 amino acids. Germline-derived CDR1 and CDR2 are LNHDA and SQIVND (reference sequence). The CDR3 loop is CASTRFSGNTIYF. CDR3 DNA: TGTGCCAGTACCAGGTTCTCAGGAAACACCATATATTTT.

The V and J genes are TRBV27 and TRBJ1-5, with a tentative D call TRBD1 (6 bases). The germline V gene encodes CDR1 MNHEY and CDR2 SMNVEV (reference sequence). The CDR3 consists of 17 residues. Trimming removed 4 bases from V and 0 bases from J, with 16 bases in between. CDR3 amino acids: CASSSGRQAFSNQPQHF. In DNA form, the CDR3 reads TGTGCCAGCAGTTCTGGGAGACAGGCCTTTAGCAATCAGCCCCAGCATTTT.

Only a few counts were recorded for this clone. The V call is TRBV5-1, the J call TRBJ2-2; D remains unclear. Trimming removed 1 base from V and 4 bases from J, with 8 bases in between. In germline, CDR1 is SGHRS, CDR2 YFSETQ. This CDR3 region has 14 residues. The CDR3 region is CASSLPPPTGELFF. The CDR3, as DNA: TGCGCCAGCAGCTTGCCCCCCCCCACCGGGGAGCTGTTTTTT.

The CDR3 nucleotides are TGTGCCAGCTCACCCTACAGTCAGGGGGCTGGCTATGGCTACACCTTC. Residues: CASSPYSQGAGYGYTF. The genes are TRBV18 and TRBJ1-2, with 8 nucleotides matching TRBD1. J gave up 4 bases and V 3 bases, and 10 bases lay outside the gene matches. Germline values: CDR1 KGHSH, CDR2 LQKENI. The CDR3 is made up of 16 amino acids.

This clone turned up a few times. The rearrangement joins TRBV19 to TRBJ1-2; D may be TRBD1 (6 bases). CDR1 and CDR2 from the germline V gene are LNHDA and SQIVND (reference sequence). CDR3 length: 15 amino acids. V was trimmed by 4 bases and J by 10 bases, leaving 22 bases between them. The CDR3 DNA sequence: TGTGCCAGTAGTACCCTACAGGGTACGACGGTAGACTACACCTTC. This translates into CASSTLQGTTVDYTF.

This clone was detected once. J is TRBJ1-1 and V is TRBV6-6; no firm D call. CDR3 size: 15 residues. Germline CDR1 is MNHNY and CDR2 is SVGAGI (reference sequence). V lost 5 bases, J lost 4 bases, and 17 bases lay in between. As DNA, the CDR3 is TGTGCCAGCAGTACTCAACTGGGGATCGGCACTGAAGCTTTCTTT. Its protein product is CASSTQLGIGTEAFF.

DNA of the CDR3: TGTGCCAGCAGCACAGGGGCAGGTATTGGAGCTTTCTTT. Protein product: CASSTGAGIGAFF. J is TRBJ1-1 and V is TRBV28; the match to TRBD1 covers 7 bases. Trimming took 6 bases from V and 10 from J; bases not matched to a gene: 11. CDR3 length: 13 amino acids. From germline, CDR1 is MDHEN and CDR2 SYDVKM.

The chain is built from TRBV7-9 and TRBJ2-5; D not resolved. CDR1 and CDR2 from the germline V gene are SEHNR and FQNEAQ (reference sequence). CDR3 length: 14 residues. The germline V and J ends were trimmed by 1 base and 2 bases, with 8 bases remaining between them. CDR3 in DNA: TGTGCCAGCAGCTTAGTAGGGTTTCAAGAGACCCAGTACTTC. Translated, it gives CASSLVGFQETQYF.

The sample holds a few counts of this clone. Other nucleotide sequences from this sample produce the same CDR3. The J gene is TRBJ2-1, the V gene TRBV7-3, with 10 bases identical to TRBD2. The germline gives CDR1 SGHTA, CDR2 FQGTGA. Trimming removed 5 bases from V and 4 bases from J; junction bases left unmatched: 5. CDR3 length equals 15 residues. CDR3 DNA: TGTGCCAGCAGCGCGACTAGCGGGTCTTACAATGAGCAGTTCTTC. Its translation: CASSATSGSYNEQFF.

V and J are TRBV6-6 and TRBJ2-4, with 9 bases identical to TRBD1. CDR1 and CDR2 (germline): MNHNY, SVGAGI (reference sequence). V lost 0 bases and J lost 7; bases outside the gene matches: 7. The length of the CDR3 is 16 residues. CDR3 amino acids: CASSYSEQGARNIQYF. DNA for the CDR3: TGTGCCAGCAGTTACTCCGAACAGGGGGCCAGGAACATTCAGTACTTC.

The CDR3 protein is CASTPTWTSSYEQYF. CDR3 bases: TGTGCCAGCACTCCCACGTGGACGAGCTCCTACGAGCAGTACTTC. The chain recombines TRBV6-5 with TRBJ2-7; no definite D call. The CDR3 totals 15 residues. Germline loops: CDR1 MNHEY, CDR2 SVGAGI. V was pared by 7 bases and J by 0 bases, with 16 bases between.

CDR3: CASSLVGQMYNSPLHF. In DNA, the CDR3 is TGCGCCAGCAGCTTGGTGGGACAGATGTATAATTCACCCCTCCACTTT. The V gene is TRBV5-1, the J gene TRBJ1-6, with TRBD1 matching 7 bases. From germline, CDR1 is SGHRS and CDR2 YFSETQ. The V gene end was trimmed by 0 bases and the J gene end by 4 bases; junction bases not matched to a gene: 4. This CDR3 comprises 16 residues.

This chain connects TRBV6-5 to TRBJ2-1, with TRBD1 identical over 7 bases. Germline values: CDR1 MNHEY, CDR2 SVGAGI. After removal of 6 bases from V and 6 bases from J, the junction contained 11 bases not matched to a gene. This CDR3 has 15 residues. CDR3 DNA: TGTGCCAGCAGCCTCCGACAGGGCGGAAGCAATGAGCAGTTCTTC. It specifies CASSLRQGGSNEQFF.

The rearrangement joins TRBV6-5 to TRBJ2-2; D unclear. CDR1 and CDR2 from the germline V gene are MNHEY and SVGAGI. The V and J ends lost 0 bases and 5 bases respectively, with 7 bases between them. The CDR3 covers 14 residues. This CDR3 is CASSYSATTGELFF. The CDR3 bases are TGTGCCAGCAGTTACTCCGCGACGACCGGGGAGCTGTTTTTT.

V and J are TRBV6-5 and TRBJ1-2, with D unclear. The CDR3 totals 14 residues. Looked up from germline, CDR1 is MNHEY and CDR2 is SVGAGI. Trimming removed 6 bases at V and 3 bases at J, with 14 bases between. The DNA for the CDR3 is TGTGCCAGCAGCCCCGCGGGGTCAGACTATGGCTACACCTTC. Its protein is CASSPAGSDYGYTF.

Concerning this clone itself: The sample has other DNA sequences that encode this CDR3 too. V and J are TRBV30 and TRBJ1-6; D not resolved. This CDR3 has 11 residues. Germline V gene sequence: CDR1 GTSNPN, CDR2 SVGIG (reference sequence). Trimming shortened V by 0 bases and J by 6 bases, and 0 bases separated the two germline ends. CDR3 sequence reads: CAWSVNSPLHF. In nucleotides, the CDR3 is TGTGCCTGGAGTGTTAATTCACCCCTCCACTTT. Complete variable domain (other parts from reference TRBV30 and TRBJ1-6): SQTIHQWPATLVQPVGSPLSLECTVEGTSNPNLYWYRQAAGRGLQLLFYSVGIGQISSEVPQNLSASRPQDRQFILSSKKLLLSDSGFYLCAWSVNSPLHFGNGTRLTVT.

CDR3 loop: CASSEAGFQPQHF. CDR3 sequence (DNA): TGTGCCAGCAGTGAAGCAGGGTTCCAGCCCCAGCATTTT. The genes are TRBV25-1 and TRBJ1-5, with a weak D call TRBD1 (5 bases). CDR1 is MGHDK, CDR2 SYGVNS, per germline. CDR3 size: 13 residues. V gave up 2 bases and J gave up 7 bases, with 9 bases separating them.

This chain uses TRBV7-2 with TRBJ2-2, with D maybe TRBD2 (5 bases). This CDR3 is built from 17 residues. The germline V and J ends were trimmed by 2 bases and 0 bases, with 13 bases remaining between them. Germline values: CDR1 SGHTA, CDR2 FQGNSA. CDR3 loop: CASSLNERQSNTGELFF. For the CDR3, the DNA is TGTGCCAGCAGCTTAAACGAGCGGCAATCGAACACCGGGGAGCTGTTTTTT.